Below, 27 T cell receptor beta chains from the same sample are listed, as sequenced in a study of blood T cell repertoires in COVID-19. The method was immunoSEQ multiplex PCR; TCRdb's version includes in-frame clones alone and lacks a portion of them. The sample includes fewer than 350,000 clones, 70% to 90% seen only once; the top ten take about 8.5%. The sequenced material came from peripheral blood. These receptors were taken from a man aged 18 to 30 with active or convalescent COVID-19.

The chain has TRBV7-6 and TRBJ2-1, with 9 bases matching TRBD1. V was pared by 5 bases and J by 9 bases, with 5 bases of the junction left unmatched. The germline V gene encodes CDR1 SGHVS and CDR2 FNYEAQ. The CDR3 loop spans 13 amino acids. The CDR3 region has the DNA TGTGCCAGCAGCCTGGACAGGGGACCTGAGCAGTTCTTC. Its translation is CASSLDRGPEQFF.

The chain couples TRBV6-2 or TRBV6-3 to TRBJ2-3; TRBD2 aligns across 12 bases. The CDR3 covers 15 residues. V trimming: 6 bases; J trimming: 4 bases; junction bases outside the gene matches: 5. Germline V gene sequence: CDR1 MNHEY, CDR2 SVGEGT. The CDR3 sequence is CASSSGTSGSDTQYF. The CDR3 bases are TGTGCCAGCAGCTCCGGGACTAGCGGGTCAGATACGCAGTATTTT.

The V call is TRBV6-2 or TRBV6-3, the J call TRBJ2-1; 7 positions match TRBD1. The CDR3 covers 15 residues. Germline V gene data show CDR1 as MNHEY and CDR2 as SVGEGT. The trim removed 4 bases at V and 4 bases at J, leaving 7 bases unmatched. CDR3 nucleotides: TGTGCCAGCAGTTCCGGGACAGTAGAGTACAATGAGCAGTTCTTC. Residues: CASSSGTVEYNEQFF.

This chain joins TRBV5-1 and TRBJ1-4; D remains unclear. Germline-derived CDR1 and CDR2 are SGHRS and YFSETQ. V gave up 0 bases and J gave up 3 bases, with 12 bases separating them. The CDR3 contains 16 residues. The CDR3 nucleotides are TGCGCCAGCAGCTTGGAGCCAATTGCGGCTAATGAAAAACTGTTTTTT. It specifies CASSLEPIAANEKLFF.

The chain employs TRBV18 and TRBJ1-2; TRBD1 is a possible D gene (6 bases). Trimming removed 2 bases at V and 0 bases at J, with 10 bases between. Germline CDR1 reads KGHSH; CDR2 reads LQKENI. The length of the CDR3 is 15 residues. The DNA for the CDR3 is TGTGCCAGCTCACCAGGCAGGGGACCTAACTATGGCTACACCTTC. Its protein product is CASSPGRGPNYGYTF.

This sequence joins TRBV7-9 and TRBJ1-4; D gene unclear. Trimming took 1 base from V and 7 from J, leaving 13 bases between them. CDR1 and CDR2 (germline): SEHNR, FQNEAQ (reference sequence). The CDR3 sequence is 15 residues long. The CDR3 loop is CASSLGPDSGEKLFF. In nucleotides, the CDR3 is TGTGCCAGCAGCTTAGGACCCGATTCAGGTGAAAAACTGTTTTTT.

The genes are TRBV12-3 or TRBV12-4 and TRBJ1-1; D is possibly TRBD1 (5 bases). The CDR3 contains 13 residues. Trimming took off 5 bases at V and 4 bases at J, with 11 bases between the two ends. The CDR3: CASSGDLSTEAFF. The CDR3, as DNA: TGTGCCAGCAGTGGGGACTTATCCACTGAAGCTTTCTTT.

The V call is TRBV18, the J call TRBJ2-1; a possible D gene is TRBD1 (6 bases). Germline V gene lookup returns CDR1 KGHSH and CDR2 LQKENI. The CDR3 is made up of 14 amino acids. V lost 6 bases and J 5 bases, leaving 14 bases between the germline ends. CDR3 DNA: TGTGCCAGCTCGCAGTGGGGGCCAAACAATGAGCAGTTCTTC. The encoded protein is CASSQWGPNNEQFF.

This clone came up once. The rearrangement uses TRBV6-2 or TRBV6-3 and TRBJ2-2, with TRBD2 identical over 12 bases. The CDR3 sequence is 19 residues long. V lost 5 bases and J lost 0; bases outside the gene matches: 10. From germline, CDR1 is MNHEY and CDR2 SVGEGT. Written as DNA, the CDR3 is TGTGCCAGCAGTACCCTAGCGGGGGGGCCGCGACCGAACACCGGGGAGCTGTTTTTT. Amino acid sequence: CASSTLAGGPRPNTGELFF.

This chain links TRBV27 with TRBJ1-1, with 11 bases that match TRBD1. The trim removed 4 bases at V and 4 bases at J, leaving 5 bases unmatched. The CDR3 extends over 15 amino acids. The V gene's germline CDR1 is MNHEY and CDR2 SMNVEV (reference sequence). CDR3 residues: CASSSGTGGRTEAFF. In nucleotides, the CDR3 is TGTGCCAGCAGTTCCGGGACAGGGGGGCGCACTGAAGCTTTCTTT.

This clone came up once. This chain connects TRBV5-4 to TRBJ1-5; TRBD1 matches 7 bases. This CDR3 spans 14 amino acids. Germline V gene data show CDR1 as SGHNT and CDR2 as YYREEE (reference sequence). V lost 4 bases, J lost 3 bases, and 4 bases stayed unmatched. The CDR3 region is CASSAGTDNQPQHF. CDR3 sequence (DNA): TGTGCCAGCAGCGCCGGGACAGACAATCAGCCCCAGCATTTT.

The chain combines TRBV3-1 (or the pseudogene TRBV3-2) with TRBJ1-2, with D perhaps TRBD1 (5 bases). Trimming removed 4 bases from V and 7 bases from J, with 19 bases in between. CDR3 length: 15 residues. The germline CDR1 and CDR2 sequences are LGHDT and YNNKEL (reference sequence). CDR3 in DNA: TGTGCCAGCAGCCCCGGTGTGGGGGGAGTAGGTGGCTACACCTTC. Translating gives CASSPGVGGVGGYTF.

The V gene is TRBV9, the J gene TRBJ2-7, with D maybe TRBD2 (5 bases). This CDR3 is 12 amino acids long. Per the germline V gene, CDR1 is SGDLS and CDR2 is YYNGEE. Trimming took 3 bases from V and 1 from J, leaving 5 bases between them. The DNA of the CDR3 is TGTGCCAGCAGCGGAGGGTCCTACGAGCAGTACTTC. This gives the protein CASSGGSYEQYF.

The count of this clone is one. CDR3 in DNA: TGTGCTAGTGGCCCCCCCGGGACACCAAATTCACCCCTCCACTTT. Translated, it gives CASGPPGTPNSPLHF. J is TRBJ1-6 and V is TRBV12-5; D perhaps matches TRBD1 (6 bases). Looked up from germline, CDR1 is LGHNT and CDR2 is FRNRAP. Between the trimmed V and J ends, which lost 6 bases and 7 bases, there was a span of 16 bases. This CDR3 is 15 amino acids long.

This clone was recorded only once. This chain connects TRBV9 to TRBJ1-2; 7 bases agree with TRBD1. This CDR3 is built from 17 residues. V lost 3 bases, J lost 0 bases, and 11 bases stayed unmatched. Per germline, CDR1 SGDLS and CDR2 YYNGEE. The CDR3 spells CASSATPGTVANYGYTF. CDR3 DNA: TGTGCCAGCAGCGCAACCCCAGGGACAGTAGCTAACTATGGCTACACCTTC.

The J gene is TRBJ1-1, the V gene TRBV5-1; possible D gene TRBD1, 5 bases. CDR3 length: 14 amino acids. V dropped 0 bases and J dropped 5 bases, with 11 bases sitting between them. Germline CDR1 is SGHRS and CDR2 is YFSETQ. DNA of the CDR3: TGCGCCAGCAGCTTGGAGATCCGGGGGACTGAAGCTTTCTTT. The encoded protein is CASSLEIRGTEAFF.

CDR3 bases: TGTGCCAGCAGCGCCTTACAGGGGGCTGGGACTAATGAAAAACTGTTTTTT. The encoded protein is CASSALQGAGTNEKLFF. The gene calls are TRBV11-2 and TRBJ1-4, with 9 bases matching TRBD1. V lost 5 bases and J lost 2; bases outside the gene matches: 9. This CDR3 contains 17 residues. From germline, CDR1 is SGHAT and CDR2 FQNNGV.

The rearrangement joins TRBV5-5 to TRBJ1-1, with unresolved D. CDR1 is SGHKS, CDR2 YYEKEE, per germline (reference sequence). This CDR3 is built from 15 residues. Trimming left V 1 base short and J 5 bases short, with 15 bases between. CDR3: CASSLSPLRETEAFF. The DNA for the CDR3 is TGTGCCAGCAGCTTGTCGCCCCTACGGGAAACTGAAGCTTTCTTT.

The rearrangement uses TRBV4-1 and TRBJ2-3; D possibly corresponds to TRBD1 (6 bases). The CDR3 spans 11 residues. Trimming pared 1 base from V and 15 bases from J, leaving 11 bases between. Germline values: CDR1 MGHRA, CDR2 YSYEKL. CDR3 DNA sequence: TGCGCCAGCAGCCAAGGGGGGCCAGCATATTTT. Its protein product is CASSQGGPAYF.

The chain joins TRBV5-4 to TRBJ1-6, with 10 bases fitting TRBD1. CDR3 length: 16 amino acids. Germline CDR1 reads SGHNT; CDR2 reads YYREEE (reference sequence). V was clipped by 5 bases and J by 4 bases; unmatched bases: 6. The CDR3 reads CASSPGQGTYNSPLHF. CDR3 sequence (DNA): TGTGCCAGCAGTCCGGGACAGGGGACTTATAATTCACCCCTCCACTTT.

V and J are TRBV19 and TRBJ2-1; 11 bases align to TRBD2. With 3 bases clipped from V and 14 bases from J, the junction kept 9 bases outside the gene matches. This CDR3 is built from 14 residues. Germline loops: CDR1 LNHDA, CDR2 SQIVND (reference sequence). CDR3 DNA: TGTGCCAGTAGTATTCTAGCGGGGGGTAATGTGGAGTTCTTC. The encoded protein is CASSILAGGNVEFF.

This chain joins TRBV9 and TRBJ2-3, with 8 positions matching TRBD1. CDR1 SGDLS and CDR2 YYNGEE come from the germline V gene. Trimming cost V 3 bases and J 7 bases; bases outside gene matches: 7. The CDR3 runs 14 residues. CDR3 sequence: CASSGRQGHNTQYF. The CDR3 DNA sequence: TGTGCCAGCAGCGGACGACAGGGGCACAATACGCAGTATTTT.

The J gene is TRBJ2-1, the V gene TRBV5-1; 11 positions agree with TRBD1. Germline CDR1 and CDR2: SGHRS and YFSETQ. Trimming took 6 bases from V and 3 from J; bases not matched to a gene: 5. The CDR3 is made up of 15 amino acids. CDR3 sequence reads: CASTAGTGGYNEQFF. The CDR3, as DNA: TGCGCCAGCACGGCCGGGACAGGGGGCTACAATGAGCAGTTCTTC.

The V gene is TRBV19, the J gene TRBJ1-1; TRBD1 matches at 9 bases. Trimming at V came to 2 bases and at J to 11 bases, leaving 6 bases not matched to a gene. From germline, CDR1 is LNHDA and CDR2 SQIVND (reference sequence). The CDR3 contains 13 residues. Here the CDR3 reads CASSITGTGLAFF. The CDR3 DNA reads TGTGCCAGTAGTATAACCGGGACAGGGCTTGCTTTCTTT.

The chain recombines TRBV10-3 with TRBJ2-2; 7 nucleotides line up with TRBD2. Germline V gives CDR1 ENHRY, CDR2 SYGVKD. The junction had 2 bases not matched to a gene; V was cut back by 5 bases and J by 5 bases. The CDR3 consists of 13 residues. Here the CDR3 DNA reads TGTGCCATCAGTATCGGGGGGACCGGGGAGCTGTTTTTT. Residues: CAISIGGTGELFF.

The rearrangement links TRBV19 to TRBJ2-3, with TRBD2 matching over 12 bases. Per the germline V gene, CDR1 is LNHDA and CDR2 is SQIVND (reference sequence). The CDR3 is 15 residues long. V gave up 6 bases and J gave up 4 bases; unmatched junction bases: 5. CDR3 protein: CASSTTSGGSDTQYF. For the CDR3, the DNA is TGTGCCAGTAGCACCACTAGCGGGGGGTCAGATACGCAGTATTTT.

The chain carries TRBV9 and TRBJ2-1, with D possibly matching TRBD2 (6 bases). Germline V CDR1 and CDR2: SGDLS, YYNGEE. The CDR3 is 16 residues long. V was trimmed by 4 bases and J by 4 bases, leaving 18 bases between them. CDR3 amino acids: CASSRDGDSLYNEQFF. The CDR3 DNA sequence: TGTGCCAGCAGCCGAGACGGGGACTCACTATACAATGAGCAGTTCTTC.